Below, 9 T cell receptor beta chains from the same sample are listed, as sequenced in a study of blood T cell repertoires in COVID-19. Produced via immunoSEQ multiplex PCR; TCRdb's table is partial and in-frame only. Here the sample spans approximately 330,000 clones, roughly 90% being singletons. Sequenced sample: PBMCs or T cells enriched from blood (not recorded which). The receptor source for this set is a woman younger than 45 who had recovered from COVID-19.

CDR3 bases: TGTGCCAGCTCACGGACGATCCGGGACACGAACACTGAAGCTTTCTTT. Translation gives CASSRTIRDTNTEAFF. The J gene is TRBJ1-1, the V gene TRBV18; tentative D call: TRBD1 (6 bases). The CDR3 runs 16 residues. Germline assignment: CDR1 KGHSH and CDR2 LQKENI. The V and J ends lost 4 bases and 1 base respectively, with 16 bases between them.

The chain employs TRBV4-1 and TRBJ1-6; D may be TRBD1 (5 bases). The V gene's germline CDR1 is MGHRA and CDR2 YSYEKL. This CDR3 region has 15 residues. Trimming took off 4 bases at V and 7 bases at J, with 14 bases between the two ends. The CDR3 DNA follows: TGCGCCAGCAGCCCTTCGGGACTGATGAATTCACCCCTCCACTTT. Its protein product is CASSPSGLMNSPLHF.

V usage is TRBV6-2 or TRBV6-3 and J usage is TRBJ2-1; D is unclear. The CDR3 has 14 residues. Trimming removed 3 bases at V and 0 bases at J, with 6 bases between. From germline, CDR1 is MNHEY and CDR2 SVGEGT. The CDR3 spells CASSYASSYNEQFF. The CDR3 DNA reads TGTGCCAGCAGTTATGCTAGCTCCTACAATGAGCAGTTCTTC.

This chain links TRBV28 with TRBJ1-3; no firm D call. Germline CDR1 is MDHEN and CDR2 is SYDVKM. V was cut by 6 bases and J by 5 bases, with 5 bases left in between. The CDR3 has 11 residues. This CDR3 reads CASRQRNTIYF. CDR3 nucleotide sequence: TGTGCCAGCAGACAGAGAAACACCATATATTTT.

The genes are TRBV7-2 and TRBJ1-2; D uncertain. Per the germline V gene, CDR1 is SGHTA and CDR2 is FQGNSA. The CDR3 spans 15 residues. V lost 2 bases to trimming and J lost 4 bases, with 14 bases between them. The CDR3 sequence: CASSLRNHWPYGYTF. DNA for the CDR3: TGTGCCAGCAGCTTACGTAATCATTGGCCCTATGGCTACACCTTC.

The gene calls are TRBV7-2 and TRBJ1-5; 9 bases align to TRBD1. CDR3 length: 18 residues. CDR1 and CDR2 from the germline V gene are SGHTA and FQGNSA. CDR3 nucleotide sequence: TGTCTTGGCGTTCGACCAATACAGGGGGCGCTTGGCAATCAGCCCCAGCATTTT. Translation gives CLGVRPIQGALGNQPQHF.

The genes are TRBV9 and TRBJ2-2; D is undetermined. Deletions cut 2 bases from V and 6 bases from J, with 11 bases between. CDR3 length: 14 amino acids. Per the germline V gene, CDR1 is SGDLS and CDR2 is YYNGEE. The CDR3 spells CASSVRHKAGELFF. CDR3 coding DNA: TGTGCCAGCAGCGTCCGACACAAGGCCGGGGAGCTGTTTTTT.

This clone has only one observation. This CDR3 reads CASSLIGGSNQPQHF. The CDR3 DNA sequence: TGTGCCAGCAGTTTAATCGGCGGTAGCAATCAGCCCCAGCATTTT. The chain combines TRBV28 with TRBJ1-5; D is ambiguous. CDR3 size: 15 residues. The V and J ends lost 2 bases and 0 bases respectively, with 8 bases between them. Per germline, CDR1 MDHEN and CDR2 SYDVKM.

A note on this clone: Within the sample, other DNA sequences also encode this same CDR3. The chain carries TRBV28 and TRBJ2-7; D is undetermined. The germline gives CDR1 MDHEN, CDR2 SYDVKM. The CDR3 consists of 13 residues. The V and J ends lost 6 bases and 2 bases respectively, with 11 bases between them. The CDR3 sequence is CASRLPGPYEQYF. The CDR3 coding sequence is TGTGCCAGCAGATTACCTGGGCCCTACGAGCAGTACTTC.